This record looks at one T cell receptor beta chain sequence and its context. This entry comes from a study of blood T cell repertoires in COVID-19. Per the germline V gene, CDR1 is WSHSY and CDR2 is SAAADI. V lost 2 bases and J lost 0; bases outside the gene matches: 0. The CDR3 covers 15 residues. As handled by the study authors: Reference gene primers were amplified, and this amplification served to estimate nucleated cell counts. Produced via immunoSEQ multiplex PCR; TCRdb's table is partial and in-frame only. The V and J calls and clone size are taken from that table; D and trimming were inferred from the DNA. This table has approximately 150,000 clones, about nine tenths appearing once.

The chain combines TRBV10-2 with TRBJ1-5; 8 nucleotides match TRBD1. Sequencing was performed on peripheral blood. The TCR was taken from a man older than 75 with acute or convalescent COVID-19. CDR3 region: CASSETGGSNQPQHF. The CDR3 DNA reads TGCGCCAGCAGTGAGACAGGGGGTAGCAATCAGCCCCAGCATTTT.